This T cell receptor (beta chain) comes out of a study of beta chain features in type 1 diabetes. Isolated RNA was reverse transcribed in full, so expressed TCRB transcripts were sequenced. Clones were read by immunoSEQ multiplex PCR, and TCRdb kept only the in-frame ones, dropping some. The sample lists around 430,000 clones; about 32% were seen once. Trimming took 6 bases from V and 10 from J; bases not matched to a gene: 15. The CDR3 sequence is 15 residues long. CDR1 is MGHDK, CDR2 SYGVNS, per germline. The sequence derives from a man younger than 30 in good health. Input material: naive CD4+ T cells from blood. The chain links TRBV25-1 to TRBJ2-1, with TRBD1 matching 7 bases. CDR3 nucleotides: TGTGCCAGCAGCCCACTGGACAGGCCTGGAGGCGAGCAGTTCTTC. Translating it yields CASSPLDRPGGEQFF.